A selection of T cell receptor beta chains follows, all from one sample in a study of regulatory T cells in long-lasting Graves disease. A single record per CDR3 protein comes from TCRdb applying MiXCR to the multiplex PCR reads. Of 550,000 or so distinct CDR3 sequences listed, 12% were seen once; the top ten hold approximately 9.6%. Another study also made use of these data, one on T cells in Graves' hyperthyroidism and ophthalmopathy.

The source was peripheral blood mononuclear cells (PBMCs), collected at new diagnosis, from a patient treated with antithyroid drugs. These receptors were obtained from a woman aged 25 to 39 with Graves disease. Both conserved end residues are part of each CDR3. The D gene is left open where the match is weak. The size of a clone is reported for some rows only, either as once, few or many, or as a class for expanded clones.

CDR3 protein | CDR3 DNA | D gene | V gene | clone size | J gene
CASSQGVIQETQYF | TGTGCCAGCAGCCAAGGAGTAATCCAAGAGACCCAGTACTTC | . | TRBV6-2/TRBV6-3 | few | TRBJ2-5
CASSPSTGHQRVGEQYF | TGTGCCAGCTCACCAAGTACAGGACACCAGCGTGTAGGGGAGCAGTACTTC | . | TRBV18 | . | TRBJ2-7
CASSPQGTSTDTQYF | TGTGCCAGCAGCCCACAGGGGACTAGCACAGATACGCAGTATTTT | . | TRBV7-2 | many | TRBJ2-3
CASSLQTGTNTGELFF | TGCGCCAGCAGCTTGCAGACAGGGACCAACACCGGGGAGCTGTTTTTT | TRBD1 | TRBV5-1 | many | TRBJ2-2
CASSLAGGARKETQYF | TGTGCCAGCAGTTTAGCTGGGGGAGCCAGGAAAGAGACCCAGTACTTC | . | TRBV28 | many | TRBJ2-5
CASTRTSRTGELFF | TGTGCCAGTACGAGGACATCGCGAACCGGGGAGCTGTTTTTT | . | TRBV28 | many | TRBJ2-2
CASSPSGFSSYEQYF | TGTGCCAGCAGCCCTAGCGGGTTTAGCTCCTACGAGCAGTACTTC | TRBD2 | TRBV7-2 | many | TRBJ2-7
CSAQGLAEYNEQFF | TGCAGTGCTCAAGGACTAGCGGAATACAATGAGCAGTTCTTC | TRBD2 | TRBV20-1 | . | TRBJ2-1
CASSSLGLAGATDTQYF | TGTGCCAGCAGTTCCTTGGGACTAGCGGGGGCCACAGATACGCAGTATTTT | TRBD2 | TRBV28 | many | TRBJ2-3
CASSLRLSTYEQYF | TGTGCCAGCAGTTTGAGGCTCTCCACCTACGAGCAGTACTTC | . | TRBV2 | few | TRBJ2-7
CSARASTSQGYEQYF | TGCAGTGCTAGGGCCTCGACTAGCCAAGGCTACGAGCAGTACTTC | TRBD2 | TRBV20-1 | many | TRBJ2-7
CASSPGRAEGSYEQYF | TGTGCCAGCTCACCAGGGAGGGCCGAAGGATCCTACGAGCAGTACTTC | TRBD2 | TRBV18 | . | TRBJ2-7
CASSYWTDGGETQYF | TGTGCCAGCAGCTATTGGACAGACGGGGGAGAGACCCAGTACTTC | . | TRBV3-1 | few | TRBJ2-5
CASSLRGQGSYEQYF | TGTGCCAGCAGCTTAAGGGGACAGGGTTCCTACGAGCAGTACTTC | TRBD1 | TRBV7-2 | . | TRBJ2-7
CAWSFANSPLHF | TGTGCCTGGAGTTTCGCTAATTCACCCCTCCACTTT | . | TRBV30 | many | TRBJ1-6
CASTRRADGELFF | TGTGCCAGCACTCGAAGGGCGGACGGGGAGCTGTTTTTT | . | TRBV12-3/TRBV12-4 | many | TRBJ2-2
CASSLLGTGVEETQYF | TGCGCCAGCAGCTTGCTGGGGACAGGGGTTGAAGAGACCCAGTACTTC | TRBD1 | TRBV5-1 | . | TRBJ2-5
CASSLPPENTEAFF | TGTGCCAGCAGTTTACCTCCAGAGAACACTGAAGCTTTCTTT | . | TRBV12-3/TRBV12-4 | many | TRBJ1-1
CASSGLGQGETQYF | TGTGCCAGCAGTGGATTGGGCCAAGGGGAGACCCAGTACTTC | . | TRBV27 | many | TRBJ2-5
CSARRGFSSYNSPLHF | TGCAGTGCTAGACGTGGCTTCAGCTCCTATAATTCACCCCTCCACTTT | . | TRBV20-1 | many | TRBJ1-6
CAGAEGGVPLQPQHF | TGTGCCGGGGCCGAAGGGGGGGTCCCTTTACAGCCCCAGCATTTT | . | TRBV28 | many | TRBJ1-5